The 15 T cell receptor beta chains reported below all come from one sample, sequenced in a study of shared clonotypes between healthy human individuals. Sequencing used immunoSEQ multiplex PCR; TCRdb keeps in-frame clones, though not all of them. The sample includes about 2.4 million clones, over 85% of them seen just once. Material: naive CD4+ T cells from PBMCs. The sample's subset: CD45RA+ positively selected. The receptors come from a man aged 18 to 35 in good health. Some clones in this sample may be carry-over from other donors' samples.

CDR3: CASIERWAKNIQYF. In nucleotides, the CDR3 is TGTGCCAGCATCGAGCGGTGGGCCAAAAACATTCAGTACTTC. The chain combines TRBV27 with TRBJ2-4; D is possibly TRBD2 (5 bases). CDR1 MNHEY and CDR2 SMNVEV come from the germline V gene (reference sequence). V shed 7 bases and J shed 1 base, with 11 bases lying between them. CDR3 length: 14 residues.

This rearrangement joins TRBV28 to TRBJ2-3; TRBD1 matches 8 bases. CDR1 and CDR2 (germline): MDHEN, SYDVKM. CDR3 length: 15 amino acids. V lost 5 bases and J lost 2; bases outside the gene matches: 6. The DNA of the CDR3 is TGTGCCAGCAGTACTCGGACAGGGTTCACAGATACGCAGTATTTT. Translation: CASSTRTGFTDTQYF. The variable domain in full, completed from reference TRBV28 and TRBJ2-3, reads DVKVTQSSRYLVKRTGEKVFLECVQDMDHENMFWYRQDPGLGLRLIYFSYDVKMKEKGDIPEGYSVSREKKERFSLILESASTNQTSMYLCASSTRTGFTDTQYFGPGTRLTVL.

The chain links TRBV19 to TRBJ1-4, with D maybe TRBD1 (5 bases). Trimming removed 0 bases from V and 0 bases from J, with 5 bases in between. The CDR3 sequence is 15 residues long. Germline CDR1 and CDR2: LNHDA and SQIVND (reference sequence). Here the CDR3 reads CASSIEGPTNEKLFF. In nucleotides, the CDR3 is TGTGCCAGTAGTATAGAGGGGCCAACTAATGAAAAACTGTTTTTT. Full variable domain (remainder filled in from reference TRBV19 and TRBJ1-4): DGGITQSPKYLFRKEGQNVTLSCEQNLNHDAMYWYRQDPGQGLRLIYYSQIVNDFQKGDIAEGYSVSREKKESFPLTVTSAQKNPTAFYLCASSIEGPTNEKLFFGSGTQLSVL.

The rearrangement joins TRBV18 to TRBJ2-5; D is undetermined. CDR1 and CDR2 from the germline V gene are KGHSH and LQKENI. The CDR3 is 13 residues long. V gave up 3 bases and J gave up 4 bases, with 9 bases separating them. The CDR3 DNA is TGTGCCAGCTCACCGGGGAATCTAGAGACCCAGTACTTC. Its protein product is CASSPGNLETQYF.

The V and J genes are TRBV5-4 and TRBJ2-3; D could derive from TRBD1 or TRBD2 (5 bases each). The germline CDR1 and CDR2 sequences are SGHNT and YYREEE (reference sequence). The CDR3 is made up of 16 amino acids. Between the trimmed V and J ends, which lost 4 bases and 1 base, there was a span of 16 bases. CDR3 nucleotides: TGTGCCAGCAGCAGGGACGTCGGTCGGGGCACAGATACGCAGTATTTT. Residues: CASSRDVGRGTDTQYF.

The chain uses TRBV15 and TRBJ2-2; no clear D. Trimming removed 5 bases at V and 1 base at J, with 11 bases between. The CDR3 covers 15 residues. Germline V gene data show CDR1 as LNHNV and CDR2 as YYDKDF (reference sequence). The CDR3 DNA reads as TGTGCCACCAGCTCTAACCCCGGGAACACCGGGGAGCTGTTTTTT. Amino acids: CATSSNPGNTGELFF.

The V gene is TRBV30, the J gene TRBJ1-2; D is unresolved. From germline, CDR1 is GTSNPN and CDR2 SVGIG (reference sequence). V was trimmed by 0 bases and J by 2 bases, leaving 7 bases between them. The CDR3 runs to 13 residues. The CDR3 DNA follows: TGTGCCTGGAGTGTTGCTACCAACTATGGCTACACCTTC. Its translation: CAWSVATNYGYTF.

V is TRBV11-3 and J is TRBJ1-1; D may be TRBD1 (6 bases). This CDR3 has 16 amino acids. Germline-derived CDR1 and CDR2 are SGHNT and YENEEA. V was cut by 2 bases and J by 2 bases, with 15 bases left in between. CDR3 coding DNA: TGTGCCAGCAGCTTAAATTCGTGGGGGGCTAACACTGAAGCTTTCTTT. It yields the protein CASSLNSWGANTEAFF.

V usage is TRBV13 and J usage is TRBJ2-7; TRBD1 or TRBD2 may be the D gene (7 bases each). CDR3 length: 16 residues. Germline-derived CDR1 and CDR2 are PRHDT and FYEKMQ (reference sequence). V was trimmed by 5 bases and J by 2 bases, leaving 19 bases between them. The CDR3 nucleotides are TGTGCCAGCAGCCTCCCCGGGGAGGGGGCACCCTACGAGCAGTACTTC. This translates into CASSLPGEGAPYEQYF.

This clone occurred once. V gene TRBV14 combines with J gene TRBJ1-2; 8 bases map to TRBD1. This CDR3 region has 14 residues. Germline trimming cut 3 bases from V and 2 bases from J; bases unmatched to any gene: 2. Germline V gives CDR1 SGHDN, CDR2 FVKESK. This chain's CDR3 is CASSHNRGNYGYTF. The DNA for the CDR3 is TGTGCCAGCAGCCATAACAGGGGGAACTATGGCTACACCTTC.

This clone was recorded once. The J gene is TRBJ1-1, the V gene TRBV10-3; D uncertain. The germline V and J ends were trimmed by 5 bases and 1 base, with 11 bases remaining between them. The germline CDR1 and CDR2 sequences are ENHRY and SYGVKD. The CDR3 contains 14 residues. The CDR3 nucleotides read TGTGCCATCAGTACTCCTGGGGAGAACACTGAAGCTTTCTTT. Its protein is CAISTPGENTEAFF.

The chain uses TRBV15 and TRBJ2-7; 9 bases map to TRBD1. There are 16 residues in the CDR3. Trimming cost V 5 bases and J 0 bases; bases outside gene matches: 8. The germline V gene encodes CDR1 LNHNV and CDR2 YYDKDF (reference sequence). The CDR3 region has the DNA TGTGCCACCAGCCCTTATGGGACAGGGTCCTCCTACGAGCAGTACTTC. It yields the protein CATSPYGTGSSYEQYF.

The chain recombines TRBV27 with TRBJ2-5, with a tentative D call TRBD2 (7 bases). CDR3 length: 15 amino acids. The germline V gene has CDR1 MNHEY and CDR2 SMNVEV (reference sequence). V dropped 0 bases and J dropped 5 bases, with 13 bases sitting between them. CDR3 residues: CASSLSIGGPETQYF. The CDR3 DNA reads TGTGCCAGCAGTTTATCGATCGGGGGGCCGGAGACCCAGTACTTC.

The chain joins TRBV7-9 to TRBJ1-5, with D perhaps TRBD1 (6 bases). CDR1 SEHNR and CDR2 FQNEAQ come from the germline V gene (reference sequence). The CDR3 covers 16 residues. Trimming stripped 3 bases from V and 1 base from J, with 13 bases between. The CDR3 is CASSFSRGGSNQPQHF. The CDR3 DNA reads TGTGCCAGCAGCTTTTCGCGGGGGGGCAGCAATCAGCCCCAGCATTTT. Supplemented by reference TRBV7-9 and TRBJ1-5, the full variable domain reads DTGVSQNPRHKITKRGQNVTFRCDPISEHNRLYWYRQTLGQGPEFLTYFQNEAQLEKSRLLSDRFSAERPKGSFSTLEIQRTEQGDSAMYLCASSFSRGGSNQPQHFGDGTRLSIL.

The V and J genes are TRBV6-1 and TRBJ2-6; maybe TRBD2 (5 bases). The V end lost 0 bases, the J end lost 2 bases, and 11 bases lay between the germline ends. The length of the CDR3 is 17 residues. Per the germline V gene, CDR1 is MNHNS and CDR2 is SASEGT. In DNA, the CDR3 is TGTGCCAGCAGTGAAGCGGCTGCAGCGGCTGGGGCCAACGTCCTGACTTTC. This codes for CASSEAAAAAGANVLTF.